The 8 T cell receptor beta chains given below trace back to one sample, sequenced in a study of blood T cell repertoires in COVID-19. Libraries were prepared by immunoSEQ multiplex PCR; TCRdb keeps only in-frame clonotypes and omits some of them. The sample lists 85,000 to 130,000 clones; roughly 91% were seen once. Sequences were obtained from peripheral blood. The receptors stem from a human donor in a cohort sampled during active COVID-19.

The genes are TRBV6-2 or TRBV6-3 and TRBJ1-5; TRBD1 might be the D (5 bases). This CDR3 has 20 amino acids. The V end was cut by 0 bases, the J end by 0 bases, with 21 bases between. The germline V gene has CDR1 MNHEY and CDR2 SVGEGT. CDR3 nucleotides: TGTGCCAGCAGTTACTCGGAGGGGTGGGCGTTAACATATAGCAATCAGCCCCAGCATTTT. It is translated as CASSYSEGWALTYSNQPQHF.

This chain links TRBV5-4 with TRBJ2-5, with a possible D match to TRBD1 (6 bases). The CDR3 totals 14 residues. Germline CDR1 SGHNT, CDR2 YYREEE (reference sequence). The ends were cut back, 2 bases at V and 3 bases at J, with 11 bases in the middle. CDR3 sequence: CASSFWTAKETQYF. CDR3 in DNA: TGTGCCAGCAGCTTTTGGACAGCTAAAGAGACCCAGTACTTC. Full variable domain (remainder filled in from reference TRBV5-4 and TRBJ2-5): ETGVTQSPTHLIKTRGQQVTLRCSSQSGHNTVSWYQQALGQGPQFIFQYYREEENGRGNFPPRFSGLQFPNYSSELNVNALELDDSALYLCASSFWTAKETQYFGPGTRLLVL.

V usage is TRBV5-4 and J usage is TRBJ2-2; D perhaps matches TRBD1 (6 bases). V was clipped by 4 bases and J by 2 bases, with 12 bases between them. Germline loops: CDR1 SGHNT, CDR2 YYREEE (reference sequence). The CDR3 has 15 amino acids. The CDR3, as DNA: TGTGCCAGCAGCCCACAGGGACCAAACACCGGGGAGCTGTTTTTT. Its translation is CASSPQGPNTGELFF.

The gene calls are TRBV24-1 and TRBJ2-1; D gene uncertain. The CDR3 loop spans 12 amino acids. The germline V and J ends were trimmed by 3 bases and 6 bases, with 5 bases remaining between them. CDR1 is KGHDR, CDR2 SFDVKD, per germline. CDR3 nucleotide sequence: TGTGCCACCAGTGATCATTCCAATGAGCAGTTCTTC. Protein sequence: CATSDHSNEQFF.

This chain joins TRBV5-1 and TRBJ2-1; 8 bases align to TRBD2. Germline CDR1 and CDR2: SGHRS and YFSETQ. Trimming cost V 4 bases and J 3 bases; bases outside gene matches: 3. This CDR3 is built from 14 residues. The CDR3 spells CASSPGGDYNEQFF. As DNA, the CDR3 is TGCGCCAGCAGCCCCGGGGGGGACTACAATGAGCAGTTCTTC.

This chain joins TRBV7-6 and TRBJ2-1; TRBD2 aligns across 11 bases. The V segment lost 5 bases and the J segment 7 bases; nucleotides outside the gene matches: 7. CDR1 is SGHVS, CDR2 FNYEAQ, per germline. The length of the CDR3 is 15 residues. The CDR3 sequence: CASSLIAGGPNEQFF. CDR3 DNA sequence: TGTGCCAGCAGCCTTATAGCGGGAGGGCCGAATGAGCAGTTCTTC.

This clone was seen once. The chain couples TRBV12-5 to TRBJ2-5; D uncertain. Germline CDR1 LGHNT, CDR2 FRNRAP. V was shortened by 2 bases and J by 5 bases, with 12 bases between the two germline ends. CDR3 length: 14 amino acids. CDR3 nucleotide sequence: TGTGCTAGTGGTTTGTCACCAATTCGGGAGACCCAGTACTTC. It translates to CASGLSPIRETQYF.

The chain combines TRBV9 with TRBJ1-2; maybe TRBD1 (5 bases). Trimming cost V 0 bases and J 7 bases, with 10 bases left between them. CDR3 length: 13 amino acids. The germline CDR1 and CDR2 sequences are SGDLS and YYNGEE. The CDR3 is CASSVEQGGGYTF. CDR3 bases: TGTGCCAGCAGCGTAGAGCAGGGAGGTGGCTACACCTTC.